The following is a TCR beta chain sequence with its context. Trimming left V 2 bases short and J 2 bases short, with 6 bases between. The length of the CDR3 is 13 residues. CDR1 and CDR2 (germline): KGHSH, LQKENI. The data derive from a study of human T cells and chemical hapten exposure. Across the whole study: 2% DPC applied to a roughly 2 cm by roughly 2 cm arm area sensitized donors. The study lasted around 24 weeks, and patients were dosed weekly with diphenylcyclopropenone on the scalp throughout.

For the library, individual cDNA molecules each received unique molecular identifiers. Each CDR3 protein gets one entry after TCRdb re-called the RACE reads with MiXCR. The table records around 74,000 distinct CDR3 sequences, approximately 32% of them present only once. Time point of the sample: patch test 1, 2 weeks after DPC sensitization. Treatment of the sample: therapeutic diphenylcyclopropenone sensitization with weekly scalp DPC. Alopecia patients deemed DPC-suitable, aged 18 to 70, excluding pregnancy. This sequence originates from a man aged 35 to 55 with alopecia areata. Some clones in this sample may be carry-over from other donors' samples. The sequenced sample was whole blood, obtained in connection with sensitization to the hapten diphenylcyclopropenone (DPC). V gene TRBV18 combines with J gene TRBJ1-1, with no clear D. CDR3 DNA sequence: TGTGCCAGCTCACCATCACCTAACACTGAAGCTTTCTTT. Residues: CASSPSPNTEAFF.